The entry below gives a single TCR beta chain sequence along with its context. Its specificity is not known. The data were produced by immunoSEQ multiplex PCR, yet TCRdb's version contains in-frame clones alone and is incomplete. In the table there are some 97,000 clones, more than 75% of which are singletons. The sample is drawn from a study of graft-versus-host responses after intestinal transplantation. About the study: Each of the recipients got a multivisceral, liver-intestinal, or isolated intestinal transplant. Broader study findings: Detected in recipient marrow were GvH clones, some of which were first observed in ileum or blood.

The V and J ends lost 6 bases and 0 bases respectively, with 12 bases between them. The CDR3 sequence is 15 residues long. CDR1 and CDR2 from the germline V gene are MDHEN and SYDVKM. The TCR comes from a human donor who was the organ donor for an intestinal transplant. This chain connects TRBV28 to TRBJ1-3, with a tentative D call TRBD1 (6 bases). Here the sequenced sample was unstimulated CD4+ T cells sorted from spleen or lymph node cells, taken before transplant. This CDR3 reads CASRQTGLSGNTIYF. The CDR3 DNA reads TGTGCCAGCAGGCAAACAGGGCTCTCTGGAAACACCATATATTTT.